This TCR beta chain comes out of a study of vaccination and CD4 T cells after COVID-19. Study-wide results and limits: Spike mono-reactivity was shown by 304 of 307 vaccine-specific clones in convalescent patients.

Germline CDR1 is DFQATT and CDR2 is SNEGSKA (reference sequence). The CDR3 sequence is 12 residues long. V gave up 2 bases and J gave up 9 bases, with 11 bases separating them. The assay that was used to sequence DNA from cultured CD4+ T cells was the Oncomine TCR Beta short-read assay. From the PCR reads, TCRdb called clonotypes with MiXCR, one entry per CDR3 protein. The sample has about 13,000 distinct CDR3 sequences, 44% seen once; the top ten hold about 13%. Noted treatment: roughly nine-day PBMC culture with coronavirus spike peptide pools or control peptides (ViraFEST assay). Positive SARS-CoV-2 PCR tests in convalescent patients dated from March to December 2020, pre-Alpha, Beta and Delta. IL-2 (about 10 IU/ml) and peptide pools (roughly 10 ug/ml) were added to cultures of two million PBMCs per well. Half-medium replacement with fresh IL-2 medium took place on days 3 and 7. Points on this clonotype: Its target is unknown.

V and J are TRBV20-1 and TRBJ2-1; D call uncertain. The receptor comes from a human donor who had recovered from COVID-19. The sample taken for sequencing was CD4+ T cells from blood, cultured in vitro. The CDR3 DNA reads as TGCAGTGCTAGATCCCCTGGAAGTGAGCAGTTCTTC. This gives the protein CSARSPGSEQFF.